This is a list of T cell receptor beta chains from one sample in a study of response to subunit inactivated influenza vaccine. One entry per CDR3 protein, called by TCRdb with MiXCR from the RT-PCR reads. Of about 780,000 distinct CDR3 sequences in the sample, approximately 18% were seen once. The sequencing here drew on PBMCs from blood, taken 4 to 6 days after vaccination. The receptors derive from a man aged 50 to 59 who received an inactivated influenza vaccine. The CDR3 runs from the conserved cysteine through the conserved F or W. The order of the fields is V gene, J gene, D gene, clone size, CDR3 length, CDR3 DNA, CDR3 protein. The D gene is left open where the match is weak. Not all rows give a size; the values are once, few, many and, for expanded clones, a class.

TRBV19	TRBJ1-5	TRBD1	few	16	TGTGCCAGTAGTATAGGGGACAGTGGGAGGGATCAGCCCCAGCATTTT	CASSIGDSGRDQPQHF
TRBV10-3	TRBJ2-7	TRBD2	few	18	TGTGCCATCAGTGGCGCGACTAGCGGGAGGCCCAGCTCCTACGAGCAGTACTTC	CAISGATSGRPSSYEQYF
TRBV9	TRBJ2-1	-	-	15	TGTGCCAGCAGCGTAACGTCAGGGGTGAGCAATGAGCAGTTCTTC	CASSVTSGVSNEQFF
TRBV6-2/TRBV6-3	TRBJ2-7	-	-	14	TGTGCCAGCAGCACCCACCTGGGGACAACGAGGGCGGACTTC	CASSTHLGTTRADF
TRBV12-3/TRBV12-4	TRBJ2-3	-	many	13	TGTGCCAGCCACCGAAGTAGCACAGATACGCAGTATTTT	CASHRSSTDTQYF
TRBV9	TRBJ2-1	TRBD2	few	14	TGTGCCAGCAGCGTAGCTCGCGGGGGCAATGAGCAGTTCTTC	CASSVARGGNEQFF
TRBV12-3/TRBV12-4	TRBJ1-1	TRBD1	few	14	TGTGCCAGCAGTTTCACAGGGGCGAACACTGAAGCTTTCTTT	CASSFTGANTEAFF
TRBV10-3	TRBJ2-7	-	-	13	TGTGCCATCAGTGATACACAGGGCCGCGAGCAGTACTTC	CAISDTQGREQYF
TRBV7-2	TRBJ1-1	TRBD1	few	14	TGTGCCAGCAGCTTAGCACAGGGGGTTACTGAAGCTTTCTTT	CASSLAQGVTEAFF
TRBV20-1	TRBJ2-7	TRBD2	-	15	TGCAGTGTTAGACGGACTAGCGGGAGGACGTTCGAGCAGTACTTC	CSVRRTSGRTFEQYF